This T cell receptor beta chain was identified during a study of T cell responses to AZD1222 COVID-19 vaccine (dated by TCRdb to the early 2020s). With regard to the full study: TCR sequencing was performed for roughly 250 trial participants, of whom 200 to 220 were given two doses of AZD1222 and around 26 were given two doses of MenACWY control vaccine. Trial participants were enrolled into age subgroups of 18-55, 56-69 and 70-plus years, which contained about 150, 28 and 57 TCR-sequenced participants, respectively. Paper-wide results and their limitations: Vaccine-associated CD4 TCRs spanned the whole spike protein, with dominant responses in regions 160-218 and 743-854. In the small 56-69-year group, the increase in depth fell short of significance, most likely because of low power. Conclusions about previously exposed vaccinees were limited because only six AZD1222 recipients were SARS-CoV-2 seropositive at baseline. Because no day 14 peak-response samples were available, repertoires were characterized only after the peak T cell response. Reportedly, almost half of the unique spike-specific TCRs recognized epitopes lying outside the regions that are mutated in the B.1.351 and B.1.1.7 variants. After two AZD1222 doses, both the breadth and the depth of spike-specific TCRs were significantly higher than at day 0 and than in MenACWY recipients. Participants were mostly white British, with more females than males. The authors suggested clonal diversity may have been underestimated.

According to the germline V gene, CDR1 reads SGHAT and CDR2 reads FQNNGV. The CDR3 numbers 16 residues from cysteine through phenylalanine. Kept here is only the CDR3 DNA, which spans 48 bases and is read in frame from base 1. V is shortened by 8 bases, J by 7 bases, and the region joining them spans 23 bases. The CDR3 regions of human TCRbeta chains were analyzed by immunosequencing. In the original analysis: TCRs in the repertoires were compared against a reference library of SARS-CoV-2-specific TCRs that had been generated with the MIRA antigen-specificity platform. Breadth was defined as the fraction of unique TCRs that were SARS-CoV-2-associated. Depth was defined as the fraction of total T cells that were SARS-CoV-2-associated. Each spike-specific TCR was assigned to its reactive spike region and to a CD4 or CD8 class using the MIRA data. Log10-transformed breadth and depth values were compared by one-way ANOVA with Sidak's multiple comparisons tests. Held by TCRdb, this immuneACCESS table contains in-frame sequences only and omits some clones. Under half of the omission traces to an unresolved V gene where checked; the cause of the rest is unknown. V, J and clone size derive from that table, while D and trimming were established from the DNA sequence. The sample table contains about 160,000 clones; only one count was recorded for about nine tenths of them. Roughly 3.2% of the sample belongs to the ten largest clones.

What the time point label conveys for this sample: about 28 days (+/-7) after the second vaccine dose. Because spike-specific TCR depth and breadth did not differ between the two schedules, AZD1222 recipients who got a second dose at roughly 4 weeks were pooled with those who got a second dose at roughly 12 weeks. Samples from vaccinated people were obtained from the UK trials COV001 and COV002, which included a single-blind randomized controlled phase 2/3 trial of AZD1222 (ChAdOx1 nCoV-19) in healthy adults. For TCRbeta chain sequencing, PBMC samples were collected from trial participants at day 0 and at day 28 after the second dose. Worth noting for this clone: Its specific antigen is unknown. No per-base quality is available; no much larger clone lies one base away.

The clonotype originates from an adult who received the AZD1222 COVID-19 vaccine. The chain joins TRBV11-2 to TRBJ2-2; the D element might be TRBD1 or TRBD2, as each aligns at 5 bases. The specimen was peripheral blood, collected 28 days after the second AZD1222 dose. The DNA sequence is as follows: TGTGCCAGCCCCAAAGACGGGGCTAGCAGTTACGGGGAGCTGTTTTTT. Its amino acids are CASPKDGASSYGELFF.